A selection of T cell receptor beta chains follows, all from one sample in a study of molecular identifiers for immune sequencing clone quantification. TCRdb re-derived calls from the PCR reads in MiXCR, one entry per CDR3 protein. Of about 320,000 distinct CDR3 sequences in the sample, over 20% were seen once. The specimen sequenced was naive CD8+ T cells from blood, with Jurkat cell RNA spiked in. The receptors come from a human donor in good health. Some libraries in this study had Jurkat cell RNA spiked in. The CDR3 runs from the conserved cysteine through the conserved F or W.

V gene | CDR3 protein
TRBV6-2/TRBV6-3 | CACSISSYEQYF
TRBV7-8 | CASSSPPGQSVEQYF
TRBV5-1 | CASSFGQSSYEQYF
TRBV6-5 | CASSYSKGGYGYTF
TRBV24-1 | CATNTGSNEQFF
TRBV19 | CASSIVSRGFYNERFF
TRBV20-1 | CSTRDQLETQYF
TRBV4-1 | CASSQDGPPGDTQHF
TRBV6-5 | CASSCSSRRDGELFF
TRBV29-1 | CSVEKNQETQYF
TRBV4-3 | CASSQVWQGKEREQFF
TRBV29-1 | CSAQPRGRNEQFF
TRBV4-1 | CASSQTGLETQYF
TRBV13 | CASSPQTSGSSSTDTQYF